The 6 T cell receptor beta chains presented below share a single source sample, sequenced in a study of T cells in Graves' hyperthyroidism and ophthalmopathy. Amplification yielded TCR beta CDR3 regions, with RNA transcripts as the source. HTBI primers were used for first-round RT-PCR of the TCR CDR3. TCRdb fed the multiplex PCR reads into MiXCR, producing one record per CDR3 protein. The sample lists about 570,000 distinct CDR3 sequences; roughly 50% were seen once. The sample taken for sequencing was peripheral blood or thyroid tissue (not recorded which). Receptors originate from an adult woman with Graves' disease, either hyperthyroidism or ophthalmopathy (not recorded which).

This rearrangement joins TRBV6-4 to TRBJ2-6, with D possibly TRBD2 on 5 matching bases. Trimming removed 0 bases from V and 2 bases from J, with 5 bases in between. Germline V lookup: CDR1 MRHNA, CDR2 SNTAGT. The CDR3 runs to 15 residues. The CDR3 protein is CASSDSTTGANVLTF. The DNA of the CDR3 is TGTGCCAGCAGTGACTCGACTACTGGGGCCAACGTCCTGACTTTC.

This clonotype was seen many times. The V and J genes are TRBV19 and TRBJ1-5, with D unclear. Germline V gene sequence: CDR1 LNHDA, CDR2 SQIVND (reference sequence). V lost 3 bases and J 5 bases, leaving 8 bases between the germline ends. CDR3 size: 13 residues. Written as DNA, the CDR3 is TGTGCCAGTAGTATTCAAATCGATCAGCCCCAGCATTTT. Residues: CASSIQIDQPQHF.

The gene calls are TRBV28 and TRBJ2-7; a weak D match, TRBD2 (5 bases). The CDR3 length is 14 residues. CDR1 and CDR2 from the germline V gene are MDHEN and SYDVKM. Trimming took off 2 bases at V and 3 bases at J, with 11 bases between the two ends. This CDR3 reads CASSLAEEVYEQYF. CDR3 bases: TGTGCCAGCAGTTTAGCGGAGGAGGTCTACGAGCAGTACTTC.

V gene TRBV2 combines with J gene TRBJ2-7, with 8 bases matching TRBD2. V gave up 6 bases and J gave up 4 bases; unmatched junction bases: 11. Germline V lookup: CDR1 SNHLY, CDR2 FYNNEI. The CDR3 runs to 15 residues. The CDR3 reads CASSPDSSGLYEQYF. Written as DNA, the CDR3 is TGTGCCAGCAGCCCTGACTCTAGCGGGTTATACGAGCAGTACTTC.

This clonotype was seen a single time. The J gene is TRBJ1-2, the V gene TRBV20-1, with 7 bases aligning to TRBD1. This CDR3 contains 17 residues. V was clipped by 3 bases and J by 4 bases; unmatched bases: 17. Germline V gene lookup returns CDR1 DFQATT and CDR2 SNEGSKA (reference sequence). This CDR3 is CSARPDSLAGTVYGYTF. The CDR3 nucleotides read TGCAGTGCTAGGCCCGACAGCTTAGCAGGGACAGTCTATGGCTACACCTTC.

V usage is TRBV29-1 and J usage is TRBJ2-7, with D maybe TRBD2 (6 bases). The CDR3 loop spans 11 amino acids. Germline values: CDR1 SQVTM, CDR2 ANQGSEA. Trimming shortened V by 8 bases and J by 5 bases, and 13 bases separated the two germline ends. The CDR3: CSLRDFHEQYF. The CDR3 DNA sequence: TGCAGCTTGAGGGACTTCCACGAGCAGTACTTC.